This T cell receptor beta chain was identified in a study of cytomegalovirus exposure and HLA in healthy donors. Comment on this clone: Its antigen is unknown.

General study results and limits: In a later analysis, fewer than 20,000 TCR beta sequences were associated with HLA alleles at 0.05 false discovery rate. High specificity and sensitivity for cytomegalovirus status were reported for the classifier.

60 Vbeta and 13 Jbeta primers were used in PCR. TCRdb keeps only in-frame clones here, not all; method: immunoSEQ multiplex PCR. Of fewer than 250,000 clones in the sample, about three quarters were seen once. Healthy bone marrow donors supplied every sample. This CDR3 has 13 residues. Deletions cut 5 bases from V and 3 bases from J, with 11 bases between. In germline, CDR1 is LNHDA, CDR2 SQIVND (reference sequence). This TCR was sampled from a woman in her thirties in good health and CMV-seropositive. Sequenced material: PBMCs. The chain combines TRBV19 with TRBJ2-7; no clear D gene. The CDR3 nucleotides are TGTGCCAGTAGTGTTCAAGCGAGCTACGAGCAGTACTTC. Protein sequence: CASSVQASYEQYF.